These 18 T cell receptor beta chains were all obtained from the same sample, sequenced in a study of T cell changes during pregnancy in multiple sclerosis. TCRdb's table, derived via immunoSEQ multiplex PCR, lists solely in-frame clones and lacks some. The sample yields about 69,000 clones, almost 95% seen once. The input for sequencing was peripheral blood, taken in the third trimester of pregnancy. These receptors came from a female donor in good health, enrolled as a control in a pregnancy study.

The gene calls are TRBV19 and TRBJ1-2; a possible D gene is TRBD1 (6 bases). The germline V gene encodes CDR1 LNHDA and CDR2 SQIVND (reference sequence). The CDR3 length is 13 residues. V was shortened by 7 bases and J by 2 bases, with 11 bases between the two germline ends. CDR3 sequence (DNA): TGTGCCAGTAACAGGGACCCAAACTATGGCTACACCTTC. It translates to CASNRDPNYGYTF.

The V and J genes are TRBV29-1 and TRBJ2-3, with TRBD2 matching over 7 bases. The CDR3 spans 16 residues. The trim removed 7 bases at V and 0 bases at J, leaving 13 bases unmatched. Germline CDR1 is SQVTM and CDR2 is ANQGSEA. The CDR3 bases are TGCAGCGCCCCCGGAGGACTAGTCGCAAGCACAGATACGCAGTATTTT. Encoded protein: CSAPGGLVASTDTQYF.

V gene TRBV14 combines with J gene TRBJ2-7; D gene uncertain. This CDR3 is built from 13 residues. The V and J ends lost 3 bases and 6 bases respectively, with 12 bases between them. Germline V gene data show CDR1 as SGHDN and CDR2 as FVKESK. CDR3 loop: CASSHKWSSEQYF. CDR3 DNA: TGTGCCAGCAGCCATAAGTGGAGTAGCGAGCAGTACTTC.

The J gene is TRBJ2-7, the V gene TRBV6-6, with D hard to call. The CDR3 has 11 residues. V lost 4 bases and J lost 3, with 4 bases in between. The V gene's germline CDR1 is MNHNY and CDR2 SVGAGI (reference sequence). The CDR3 spells CASSSYYEQYF. The CDR3 DNA follows: TGTGCCAGCAGTTCCTACTACGAGCAGTACTTC.

This chain uses TRBV28 with TRBJ1-2; D is unresolved. The CDR3 has 12 amino acids. Trimming took off 3 bases at V and 4 bases at J, with 6 bases between the two ends. From germline, CDR1 is MDHEN and CDR2 SYDVKM. Here the CDR3 reads CASSFSGYGYTF. The DNA of the CDR3 is TGTGCCAGCAGTTTTAGCGGCTATGGCTACACCTTC.

The chain links TRBV7-2 to TRBJ1-1; D is unclear. V lost 3 bases, J lost 1 base, and 12 bases lay in between. Looked up from germline, CDR1 is SGHTA and CDR2 is FQGNSA. This CDR3 spans 15 amino acids. CDR3 DNA sequence: TGTGCCAGCAGCTTCTTCGTGGCAGGGAACACTGAAGCTTTCTTT. Translated, it gives CASSFFVAGNTEAFF.

The chain links TRBV28 to TRBJ2-7, with 10 bases aligning to TRBD1. This CDR3 comprises 14 residues. V was pared by 4 bases and J by 3 bases, with 3 bases of the junction left unmatched. The V gene's germline CDR1 is MDHEN and CDR2 SYDVKM. DNA for the CDR3: TGTGCCAGCAGTTCGACAGGGGGCCGCTACGAGCAGTACTTC. It codes for CASSSTGGRYEQYF.

The chain combines TRBV2 with TRBJ2-7, with a tentative D call TRBD2 (6 bases). Germline-derived CDR1 and CDR2 are SNHLY and FYNNEI. Trimming took 6 bases from V and 3 from J, leaving 18 bases between them. The CDR3 spans 15 residues. CDR3 amino acids: CASRPPGTGVYEQYF. In nucleotides, the CDR3 is TGTGCCAGCAGGCCCCCCGGGACTGGAGTCTACGAGCAGTACTTC. The full variable domain, its missing parts supplied by reference TRBV2 and TRBJ2-7, is EPEVTQTPSHQVTQMGQEVILRCVPISNHLYFYWYRQILGQKVEFLVSFYNNEISEKSEIFDDQFSVERPDGSNFTLKIRSTKLEDSAMYFCASRPPGTGVYEQYFGPGTRLTVT.

The V call is TRBV9, the J call TRBJ2-2; 7 bases map to TRBD2. Germline lookup yields CDR1 SGDLS and CDR2 YYNGEE. J lost 9 bases, V lost 4 bases, and 9 bases had no gene match. CDR3 size: 14 residues. The CDR3 loop reads CASSPGTTPRELFF. The CDR3 DNA reads TGTGCCAGCAGCCCCGGGACTACGCCAAGGGAGCTGTTTTTT.

The chain's CDR3 is CASSPDNSYEQYF. In DNA, the CDR3 is TGTGCCAGCAGCCCCGACAACTCCTACGAGCAGTACTTC. The chain is built from TRBV5-6 and TRBJ2-7; no firm D call. Germline V lookup: CDR1 SGHDT, CDR2 YYEEEE. The V end lost 4 bases, the J end lost 0 bases, and 8 bases lay between the germline ends. CDR3 size: 13 residues.

This rearrangement joins TRBV28 to TRBJ1-1; D not certain. Per the germline V gene, CDR1 is MDHEN and CDR2 is SYDVKM. V was cut by 2 bases and J by 6 bases, with 10 bases left in between. This CDR3 region has 13 residues. The CDR3 here is CASSLPPIAEAFF. CDR3 bases: TGTGCCAGCAGTTTACCGCCTATAGCTGAAGCTTTCTTT.

The rearrangement uses TRBV12-2 and TRBJ2-5; the tabulated D call, TRBD1, remains unverified against the DNA. TRBV12-2 is designated a pseudogene. The CDR3 has 15 amino acids. Here the CDR3 DNA reads TGTGCAAGTCGCTTACGGAGGGGACAGGGAGAGACCCAGTACTTC. This gives the protein CASRLRRGQGETQYF.

This rearrangement joins TRBV2 to TRBJ2-4, with 8 bases aligning to TRBD1. Trimming cost V 0 bases and J 8 bases; bases outside gene matches: 6. From germline, CDR1 is SNHLY and CDR2 FYNNEI. The CDR3 spans 15 residues. The CDR3 here is CASSEARTGNDIQYF. DNA of the CDR3: TGTGCCAGCAGTGAAGCGCGGACAGGGAACGACATTCAGTACTTC.

This clone showed up just once. For the CDR3, the DNA is TGTGCCAGCAGCCTCGCCATGGCCCATGAGCAGTTCTTC. Its protein product is CASSLAMAHEQFF. V and J are TRBV5-6 and TRBJ2-1; D not certain. V gave up 4 bases and J gave up 8 bases, with 13 bases separating them. Looked up from germline, CDR1 is SGHDT and CDR2 is YYEEEE. This CDR3 is built from 13 residues. The entire variable domain, with the rest obtained from reference TRBV5-6 and TRBJ2-1, is as follows: DAGVTQSPTHLIKTRGQQVTLRCSPKSGHDTVSWYQQALGQGPQFIFQYYEEEERQRGNFPDRFSGHQFPNYSSELNVNALLLGDSALYLCASSLAMAHEQFFGPGTRLTVL.

DNA for the CDR3: TGTGCCAGCAGCTTCCCCCAGGGTGGTGACATTCAGTACTTC. This translates into CASSFPQGGDIQYF. The chain couples TRBV7-2 to TRBJ2-4; D is perhaps TRBD1 (5 bases). CDR3 length: 14 residues. V lost 3 bases to trimming and J lost 8 bases, with 14 bases between them. Per germline, CDR1 SGHTA and CDR2 FQGNSA.

The chain employs TRBV4-2 and TRBJ2-5; 8 bases map to TRBD2. Germline V gene sequence: CDR1 LGHNA, CDR2 YNFKEQ. This CDR3 has 15 amino acids. V dropped 3 bases and J dropped 7; count of bases not matched to a gene: 10. CDR3 DNA sequence: TGTGCCAGCAGCCACACCGGGGGGGCCGGGGTGACCCAGTACTTC. Its protein product is CASSHTGGAGVTQYF.

V is TRBV9 and J is TRBJ2-1; D is perhaps TRBD1 (6 bases). V lost 1 base to trimming and J lost 0 bases, with 11 bases between them. CDR3 length equals 16 residues. In germline, CDR1 is SGDLS, CDR2 YYNGEE. This CDR3 is CASSVMEGGSYNEQFF. The CDR3 DNA follows: TGTGCCAGCAGCGTAATGGAAGGGGGCTCCTACAATGAGCAGTTCTTC.

The rearrangement joins TRBV4-3 to TRBJ2-1; TRBD2 matches 9 bases. Per germline, CDR1 LGHNA and CDR2 YSLEER. CDR3 length equals 18 residues. Trimming cost V 0 bases and J 0 bases; bases outside gene matches: 6. The CDR3 DNA is TGCGCCAGCAGCCAAGATTATGATAGCGGGAGCTCCTACAATGAGCAGTTCTTC. The encoded protein is CASSQDYDSGSSYNEQFF.